The 6 T cell receptor beta chains reported below all come from one sample, sequenced in a study of blood T cell repertoires in COVID-19. The repertoire was sequenced with immunoSEQ multiplex PCR; TCRdb's copy has only in-frame clones and lacks some. The table includes around 300,000 clones, around nine tenths detected once. Material for sequencing was PBMCs or T cells enriched from blood (not recorded which). Every receptor here comes from a woman aged 30 to 39 who had recovered from COVID-19.

In nucleotides, the CDR3 is TGCGCCAGCAGCCCCCTGGGACTAGCGGACTACAATGAGCAGTTCTTC. Protein: CASSPLGLADYNEQFF. This chain uses TRBV5-1 with TRBJ2-1; 11 bases are a match to TRBD2. In germline, CDR1 is SGHRS, CDR2 YFSETQ. The junction had 6 bases not matched to a gene; V was cut back by 4 bases and J by 3 bases. The CDR3 extends over 16 amino acids.

The chain joins TRBV5-1 to TRBJ2-3; TRBD1 might be the D (6 bases). This CDR3 spans 15 amino acids. Germline V gene data show CDR1 as SGHRS and CDR2 as YFSETQ. The V end was cut by 2 bases, the J end by 1 base, with 11 bases between. The CDR3: CASSFLTGGTDTQYF. DNA for the CDR3: TGCGCCAGCAGCTTCTTGACAGGAGGCACAGATACGCAGTATTTT.

The V gene is TRBV7-9, the J gene TRBJ2-7; 8 bases align to TRBD2. V lost 3 bases to trimming and J lost 2 bases; unmatched junction nucleotides: 6. Germline CDR1 reads SEHNR; CDR2 reads FQNEAQ (reference sequence). CDR3 length equals 15 residues. The CDR3 region has the DNA TGTGCCAGCAGCTTTGAAGCGGGAGTGACCTACGAGCAGTACTTC. The encoded protein is CASSFEAGVTYEQYF. Based on the CDR3 plus reference TRBV7-9 and TRBJ2-7, the full variable domain is DTGVSQNPRHKITKRGQNVTFRCDPISEHNRLYWYRQTLGQGPEFLTYFQNEAQLEKSRLLSDRFSAERPKGSFSTLEIQRTEQGDSAMYLCASSFEAGVTYEQYFGPGTRLTVT.

This sequence joins TRBV18 and TRBJ2-3; 7 nucleotides line up with TRBD2. This CDR3 comprises 14 residues. The V segment lost 6 bases and the J segment 6 bases; nucleotides outside the gene matches: 9. From germline, CDR1 is KGHSH and CDR2 LQKENI. CDR3 coding DNA: TGTGCCAGCTCTATCAGGGCGCGGGAGGATACGCAGTATTTT. This sequence encodes CASSIRAREDTQYF.

The CDR3 DNA sequence: TGTGCCAGCAGAACCTGGGACTTCGGCGAGGAGAATGAGCAGTTCTTC. Translating gives CASRTWDFGEENEQFF. V and J are TRBV2 and TRBJ2-1; weak D call: TRBD2 (6 bases). This CDR3 spans 16 amino acids. V lost 6 bases and J 7 bases, leaving 22 bases between the germline ends. CDR1 SNHLY and CDR2 FYNNEI come from the germline V gene.

The J gene is TRBJ2-3, the V gene TRBV12-5; 12 bases are a match to TRBD2. Germline assignment: CDR1 LGHNT and CDR2 FRNRAP. This CDR3 has 17 amino acids. The trim removed 0 bases at V and 2 bases at J, leaving 3 bases unmatched. CDR3 DNA: TGTGCTAGTGGTTTGGTACCTAGCGGGAGGGACACAGATACGCAGTATTTT. Translating gives CASGLVPSGRDTDTQYF.